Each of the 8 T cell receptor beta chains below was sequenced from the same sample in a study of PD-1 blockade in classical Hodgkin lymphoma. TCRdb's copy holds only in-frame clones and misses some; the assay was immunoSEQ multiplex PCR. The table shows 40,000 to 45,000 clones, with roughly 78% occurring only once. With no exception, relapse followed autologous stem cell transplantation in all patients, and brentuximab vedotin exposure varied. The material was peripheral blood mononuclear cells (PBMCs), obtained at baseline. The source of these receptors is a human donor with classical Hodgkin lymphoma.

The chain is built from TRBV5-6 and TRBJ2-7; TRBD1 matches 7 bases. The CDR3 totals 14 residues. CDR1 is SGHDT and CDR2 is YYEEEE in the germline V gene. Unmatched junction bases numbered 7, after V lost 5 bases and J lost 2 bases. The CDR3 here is CASRVQGRAYEQYF. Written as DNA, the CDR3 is TGTGCCAGCAGGGTACAGGGGCGAGCCTACGAGCAGTACTTC.

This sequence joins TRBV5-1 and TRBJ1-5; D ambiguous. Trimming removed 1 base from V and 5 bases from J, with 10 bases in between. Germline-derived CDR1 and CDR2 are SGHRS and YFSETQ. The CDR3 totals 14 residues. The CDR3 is CASSLIGQDQPQHF. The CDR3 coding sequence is TGCGCCAGCAGCTTGATAGGGCAGGATCAGCCCCAGCATTTT.

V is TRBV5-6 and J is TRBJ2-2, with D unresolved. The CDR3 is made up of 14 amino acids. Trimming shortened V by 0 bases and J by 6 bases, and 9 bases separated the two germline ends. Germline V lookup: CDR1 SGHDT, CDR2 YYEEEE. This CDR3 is CASSLDGEPGELFF. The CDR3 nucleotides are TGTGCCAGCAGCTTGGATGGGGAACCCGGGGAGCTGTTTTTT. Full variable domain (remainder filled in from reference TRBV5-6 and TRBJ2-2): DAGVTQSPTHLIKTRGQQVTLRCSPKSGHDTVSWYQQALGQGPQFIFQYYEEEERQRGNFPDRFSGHQFPNYSSELNVNALLLGDSALYLCASSLDGEPGELFFGEGSRLTVL.

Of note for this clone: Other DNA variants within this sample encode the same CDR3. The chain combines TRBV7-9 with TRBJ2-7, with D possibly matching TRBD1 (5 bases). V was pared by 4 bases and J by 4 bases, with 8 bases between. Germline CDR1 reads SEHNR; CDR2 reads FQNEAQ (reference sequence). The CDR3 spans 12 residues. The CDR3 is CASSSDTYEQYF. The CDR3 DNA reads TGTGCCAGCAGCTCGGACACATACGAGCAGTACTTC.

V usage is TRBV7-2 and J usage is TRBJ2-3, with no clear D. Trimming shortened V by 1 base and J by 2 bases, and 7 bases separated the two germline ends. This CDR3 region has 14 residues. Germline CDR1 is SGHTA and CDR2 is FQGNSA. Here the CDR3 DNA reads TGTGCCAGCAGCTTAGACGGCACCACAGATACGCAGTATTTT. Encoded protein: CASSLDGTTDTQYF.

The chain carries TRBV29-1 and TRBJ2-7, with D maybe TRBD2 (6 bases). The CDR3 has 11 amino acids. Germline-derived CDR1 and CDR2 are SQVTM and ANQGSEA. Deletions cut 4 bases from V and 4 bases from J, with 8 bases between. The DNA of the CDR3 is TGCAGCGTTGGTGCGGGGTACGAGCAGTACTTC. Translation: CSVGAGYEQYF.

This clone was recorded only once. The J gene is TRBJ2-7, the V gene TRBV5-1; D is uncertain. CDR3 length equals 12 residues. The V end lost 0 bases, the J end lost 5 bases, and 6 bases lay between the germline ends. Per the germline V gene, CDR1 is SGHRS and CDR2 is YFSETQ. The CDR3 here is CASSLGVNEQYF. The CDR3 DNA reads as TGCGCCAGCAGCTTGGGGGTAAACGAGCAGTACTTC.

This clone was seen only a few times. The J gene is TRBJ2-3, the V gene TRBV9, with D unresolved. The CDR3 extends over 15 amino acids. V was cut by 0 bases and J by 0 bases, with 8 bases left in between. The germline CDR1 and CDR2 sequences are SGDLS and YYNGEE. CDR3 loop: CASSVGPGSTDTQYF. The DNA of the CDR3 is TGTGCCAGCAGCGTAGGTCCCGGAAGCACAGATACGCAGTATTTT.